Listed below are T cell receptor beta chains from one sample, sequenced in a study of cytomegalovirus exposure and HLA in healthy donors. Repertoires were generated with immunoSEQ multiplex PCR, while TCRdb's copy carries only in-frame clones and drops some. This table has about 300,000 clones, 80% to 90% appearing once. The sample consisted of PBMCs. These receptors were collected from a man in his forties or fifties in good health and CMV-seropositive. CDR3s include the opening cysteine and the closing phenylalanine or tryptophan. D genes are given only for firm matches. Not every row has a clone size; where given, it reads once, few, many or a size class.

. | TRBD1 | TRBJ1-1 | TRBV9 | CASSAPDRANTEAFF | TGTGCCAGCAGCGCACCGGACAGGGCGAACACTGAAGCTTTCTTT
. | TRBD2 | TRBJ2-2 | TRBV7-9 | CASSLRTSEPTGELFF | TGTGCCAGCAGCTTAAGGACTAGCGAACCCACCGGGGAGCTGTTTTTT
. | . | TRBJ2-5 | TRBV18 | CASSPQGGETQYF | TGTGCCAGCTCACCTCAGGGGGGAGAGACCCAGTACTTC
. | TRBD1 | TRBJ1-2 | TRBV5-1 | CASARDRTGQRGYTF | TGCGCCAGCGCGAGGGATAGAACGGGACAGAGGGGCTACACCTTC
. | . | TRBJ2-7 | TRBV7-9 | CASSPVEAGSYEQYF | TGTGCCAGCAGCCCTGTCGAGGCAGGGTCCTACGAGCAGTACTTC
. | TRBD1 | TRBJ2-7 | TRBV18 | CASSPGQGWEQYF | TGTGCCAGCTCACCTGGACAGGGCTGGGAGCAGTACTTC
. | TRBD2 | TRBJ2-1 | TRBV5-6 | CASSPPGLPYNEQFF | TGTGCCAGCAGCCCTCCGGGACTACCTTACAATGAGCAGTTCTTC
once | TRBD1 | TRBJ1-2 | TRBV9 | CASSVGQGVDGYTF | TGTGCCAGCAGCGTAGGACAGGGGGTTGATGGCTACACCTTC
. | . | TRBJ2-7 | TRBV14 | CASSQLESAYEQYF | TGTGCCAGCAGCCAGCTGGAGTCTGCCTACGAGCAGTACTTC
. | TRBD2 | TRBJ2-3 | TRBV28 | CASSRGLAGALDTQYF | TGTGCCAGCAGCCGAGGACTAGCGGGAGCGTTAGATACGCAGTATTTT
. | . | TRBJ2-3 | TRBV5-8 | CASSGFDSSTDTQYF | TGTGCCAGCAGCGGGTTTGACTCATCCACAGATACGCAGTATTTT
. | . | TRBJ2-3 | TRBV14 | CASSPPSPSWSTDTQYF | TGTGCCAGCAGCCCGCCAAGTCCTAGCTGGAGCACAGATACGCAGTATTTT
. | . | TRBJ2-7 | TRBV4-3 | CASSQDASYEQYF | TGCGCCAGCAGCCAAGATGCGTCCTACGAGCAGTACTTC
once | TRBD1 | TRBJ1-1 | TRBV4-1 | CASSQYDRDGPEAFF | TGCGCCAGCAGCCAATATGACAGGGACGGACCTGAAGCTTTCTTT
. | TRBD1 | TRBJ1-1 | TRBV7-9 | CASSHPQGRSEAFF | TGTGCCAGCAGCCACCCACAGGGGCGCTCTGAAGCTTTCTTT
. | . | TRBJ2-2 | TRBV29-1 | CSVETTTSPRELFF | TGCAGCGTTGAAACGACTACTAGTCCCCGGGAGCTGTTTTTT
. | TRBD1 | TRBJ1-4 | TRBV25-1 | CASRQGSMEKLFF | TGTGCCAGCCGACAGGGTTCGATGGAAAAACTGTTTTTT
. | . | TRBJ1-1 | TRBV29-1 | CSVGNRVLMNTEAFF | TGCAGCGTTGGAAACAGGGTATTAATGAACACTGAAGCTTTCTTT
. | TRBD1 | TRBJ1-5 | TRBV9 | CASSVTGGNQPQHF | TGTGCCAGCAGCGTGACAGGGGGTAATCAGCCCCAGCATTTT
. | TRBD2 | TRBJ2-1 | TRBV6-1 | CASSELAGYNEQFF | TGTGCCAGCAGTGAGCTAGCGGGGTACAATGAGCAGTTCTTC
. | TRBD1 | TRBJ2-4 | TRBV5-1 | CASSLNRGWGAKNIQYF | TGCGCCAGCAGCTTAAACAGGGGTTGGGGTGCCAAAAACATTCAGTACTTC
. | . | TRBJ1-1 | TRBV29-1 | CSVEVRQGMGTEAFF | TGCAGCGTTGAAGTTAGGCAGGGCATGGGCACTGAAGCTTTCTTT
. | . | TRBJ2-5 | TRBV16 | CASSQSRETQYF | TGTGCCAGCAGCCAATCGAGAGAGACCCAGTACTTC
. | TRBD1 | TRBJ2-2 | TRBV5-1 | CASSLANRRTGETGELFF | TGCGCCAGCAGCTTGGCAAATCGCCGGACAGGGGAGACCGGGGAGCTGTTTTTT
. | TRBD1 | TRBJ2-7 | TRBV7-9 | CASSLWTGAYEQYF | TGTGCCAGCAGCCTTTGGACAGGAGCTTACGAGCAGTACTTC
. | TRBD1 | TRBJ1-5 | TRBV5-4 | CASSLAGTGRSNQPQHF | TGTGCCAGCAGCTTGGCGGGGACAGGTCGTAGCAATCAGCCCCAGCATTTT
. | TRBD1 | TRBJ1-1 | TRBV7-9 | CASSTGTVSNTEAFF | TGTGCCAGCAGTACCGGGACAGTATCGAACACTGAAGCTTTCTTT
few | . | TRBJ1-1 | TRBV14 | CASSQGGGHEAFF | TGTGCCAGCAGCCAAGGAGGCGGACACGAAGCTTTCTTT
. | TRBD2 | TRBJ2-1 | TRBV27 | CASREEGRAPYNEQFF | TGTGCCAGTAGGGAGGAGGGGAGGGCCCCCTACAATGAGCAGTTCTTC
. | . | TRBJ2-7 | TRBV5-5 | CASSLDDISYEQYF | TGTGCCAGCAGCTTGGATGACATCTCCTACGAGCAGTACTTC
. | . | TRBJ1-2 | TRBV7-9 | CASTATGKYYGYTF | TGTGCCAGCACCGCAACCGGGAAATACTATGGCTACACCTTC
few | . | TRBJ1-4 | TRBV5-5 | CASSLDPGPNEKLFF | TGTGCCAGCAGCTTGGATCCAGGCCCGAATGAAAAACTGTTTTTT
. | TRBD2 | TRBJ2-3 | TRBV9 | CASSVVGRPDTQYF | TGTGCCAGCAGCGTCGTCGGGAGGCCAGATACGCAGTATTTT
. | . | TRBJ1-2 | TRBV28 | CASSSGHNYGYTF | TGTGCCAGCAGTTCTGGCCATAACTATGGCTACACCTTC
. | . | TRBJ2-3 | TRBV29-1 | CSVEEGGVGTDTQYF | TGCAGCGTTGAAGAAGGAGGGGTCGGCACAGATACGCAGTATTTT
. | . | TRBJ1-1 | TRBV7-8 | CASSYRRGRPDTEAFF | TGTGCCAGCAGCTACCGCCGAGGGCGGCCTGACACTGAAGCTTTCTTT
few | TRBD1 | TRBJ1-1 | TRBV29-1 | CSVRTGGEAFF | TGCAGCGTCCGGACAGGGGGAGAAGCTTTCTTT
. | TRBD2 | TRBJ2-1 | TRBV6-5 | CASSLAGSSYNEQFF | TGTGCCAGCAGTTTAGCGGGGAGCTCCTACAATGAGCAGTTCTTC
. | . | TRBJ2-1 | TRBV28 | CASSPPSTPEQFF | TGTGCCAGCAGCCCCCCCAGTACCCCGGAGCAGTTCTTC
. | TRBD2 | TRBJ2-1 | TRBV6-5 | CASRLSGRAWNEQFF | TGTGCCAGCAGGCTTAGCGGGAGGGCCTGGAATGAGCAGTTCTTC
. | . | TRBJ1-3 | TRBV28 | CASSLGGTSGNTIYF | TGTGCCAGCAGTTTAGGGGGGACTTCTGGAAACACCATATATTTT
few | TRBD2 | TRBJ2-7 | TRBV9 | CASSVSGTNRYEQYF | TGTGCCAGCAGCGTCAGCGGGACTAATCGCTACGAGCAGTACTTC